Listed below are T cell receptor beta chains from one sample, sequenced in a study of radiation and T cells in renal cell carcinoma. TCRdb's copy holds only in-frame clones and misses some; the assay was immunoSEQ multiplex PCR. The sample has about 140,000 clones, around four fifths seen once; the top ten hold roughly 25%. The specimen comprised blood, sampled from a patient whose treatment included radiotherapy and nephrectomy. The receptors were sampled from a woman in her forties or fifties with renal cell carcinoma. Both conserved end residues are trimmed from each CDR3. The D gene is left open where the match is weak.

V gene	D gene	J gene	CDR3 protein
TRBV7-9	TRBD2	TRBJ2-5	ASSALAFYSGETQY
TRBV7-6	TRBD2	TRBJ2-3	ASTGTSGTDTQY
TRBV29-1	TRBD1	TRBJ2-7	STRTGGYEQY
TRBV5-1	-	TRBJ1-3	ASSFGRVGNTIY
TRBV5-1	TRBD1	TRBJ1-4	ASSTGQAATNEKLF
TRBV6-5	TRBD1	TRBJ2-7	ASSPYVGQGGEQY
TRBV6-1	-	TRBJ2-2	ASSEGLERAGTGELF
TRBV28	-	TRBJ1-1	ASFISWDKRAF
TRBV6-6	-	TRBJ2-7	ASTEVEGRSHYEQY
TRBV12-5	TRBD1	TRBJ2-3	ASGFDTGVTDTQY
TRBV6-1	-	TRBJ2-1	ASRRAAGGEQF
TRBV5-1	-	TRBJ1-1	ASSLAGVENTEAF
TRBV7-3	-	TRBJ2-1	ASSLDSYNEQF
TRBV6-5	TRBD1	TRBJ1-5	ASSHRGGNQPQH
TRBV7-8	-	TRBJ1-3	ASRGLSGNTIY
TRBV7-8	TRBD1	TRBJ2-7	ASSWGTDYEQY
TRBV5-4	TRBD1	TRBJ1-2	ASSWSLTGDYGYT
TRBV11-2	-	TRBJ2-7	ASSQQTRGWYEQY
TRBV5-1	-	TRBJ2-7	ASSLDGVREQY
TRBV6-1	-	TRBJ1-5	ASSGGGSSNQPQH
TRBV28	-	TRBJ1-5	ASCQSNQPQH
TRBV4-2	TRBD2	TRBJ2-7	ASSHRSGSGAYEQY
TRBV7-9	-	TRBJ1-2	ASIPGGTNYGYT